These 25 T cell receptor beta chains were all obtained from the same sample, sequenced in a study of blood T cell repertoires in COVID-19. Only in-frame clones appear in the TCRdb table, and some are missing; sequencing was by immunoSEQ multiplex PCR. The sample has 21,000 or so clones, 80% to 90% seen once. The specimen sequenced was peripheral blood. These receptors all come from a man aged 45-65 years with active COVID-19.

CDR3 sequence reads: CASSQWSYEQYF. The DNA for the CDR3 is TGTGCCAGCAGCCAGTGGTCCTACGAGCAGTACTTC. The chain is built from TRBV13 and TRBJ2-7; no clear D. The V end was cut by 5 bases, the J end by 1 base, with 6 bases between. Germline CDR1 PRHDT, CDR2 FYEKMQ (reference sequence). The CDR3 runs 12 residues.

This chain joins TRBV6-5 and TRBJ2-5; 9 bases agree with TRBD1. CDR1 is MNHEY and CDR2 is SVGAGI in the germline V gene. The CDR3 sequence is 14 residues long. V trimming: 4 bases; J trimming: 4 bases; junction bases outside the gene matches: 4. The CDR3 nucleotides read TGTGCCAGCAGTTCCACAGGGGGCGCAGAGACCCAGTACTTC. This encodes CASSSTGGAETQYF.

The chain employs TRBV19 and TRBJ2-3; 7 bases line up with TRBD2. The CDR3 is made up of 15 amino acids. CDR1 is LNHDA and CDR2 is SQIVND in the germline V gene (reference sequence). V gave up 3 bases and J gave up 1 base; unmatched junction bases: 4. The CDR3 nucleotides are TGTGCCAGTAGTATTGGAAGCGGGGGCACAGATACGCAGTATTTT. Translating gives CASSIGSGGTDTQYF.

The chain has TRBV7-2 and TRBJ2-7; D gene unclear. Germline loops: CDR1 SGHTA, CDR2 FQGNSA. This CDR3 is built from 14 residues. Trimming left V 5 bases short and J 6 bases short, with 17 bases between. The CDR3 sequence: CASSQARNSGEQYF. As DNA, the CDR3 is TGTGCCAGCAGCCAAGCTAGAAATTCGGGCGAGCAGTACTTC. The variable domain in full, with the rest retrieved from reference TRBV7-2 and TRBJ2-7, is GAGVSQSPSNKVTEKGKDVELRCDPISGHTALYWYRQSLGQGLEFLIYFQGNSAPDKSGLPSDRFSAERTGGSVSTLTIQRTQQEDSAVYLCASSQARNSGEQYFGPGTRLTVT.

The gene calls are TRBV5-1 and TRBJ1-3, with 7 bases aligning to TRBD1. The trim removed 3 bases at V and 4 bases at J, leaving 10 bases unmatched. The germline V gene encodes CDR1 SGHRS and CDR2 YFSETQ. The CDR3 sequence is 16 residues long. The CDR3 DNA sequence: TGCGCCAGCAGCTCCTCCCCAGGGGGATCGGGAAACACCATATATTTT. Encoded protein: CASSSSPGGSGNTIYF.

The CDR3 DNA follows: TGTGCCAGCTCACTCCCCGTGGGACAGGGGAGTGGGGAGCAGTTCTTC. It codes for CASSLPVGQGSGEQFF. The chain carries TRBV18 and TRBJ2-1; 10 nucleotides line up with TRBD1. The CDR3 is made up of 16 amino acids. V was clipped by 4 bases and J by 10 bases; unmatched bases: 13. The V gene's germline CDR1 is KGHSH and CDR2 LQKENI.

The chain joins TRBV4-3 to TRBJ2-3; perhaps TRBD2 as D (6 bases). Between the trimmed V and J ends, which lost 0 bases and 6 bases, there was a span of 22 bases. The CDR3 totals 18 residues. Germline V CDR1 and CDR2: LGHNA, YSLEER. CDR3 sequence: CASSQDGGGAGPGDTQYF. For the CDR3, the DNA is TGCGCCAGCAGCCAAGATGGAGGAGGGGCGGGGCCTGGGGATACGCAGTATTTT.

This rearrangement joins TRBV5-6 to TRBJ2-1; 9 bases agree with TRBD1. V shed 4 bases and J 4 bases; nucleotides not matched to a gene: 12. Germline CDR1 is SGHDT and CDR2 is YYEEEE. The CDR3 spans 17 residues. The CDR3 coding sequence is TGTGCCAGCAGCAACAAAAGGACAGGGGCCTGGTACAATGAGCAGTTCTTC. Translation: CASSNKRTGAWYNEQFF. Looking up the rest from reference TRBV5-6 and TRBJ2-1 gives the full variable domain: DAGVTQSPTHLIKTRGQQVTLRCSPKSGHDTVSWYQQALGQGPQFIFQYYEEEERQRGNFPDRFSGHQFPNYSSELNVNALLLGDSALYLCASSNKRTGAWYNEQFFGPGTRLTVL.

The V and J genes are TRBV7-2 and TRBJ2-2; TRBD2 matches 8 bases. V lost 1 base, J lost 5 bases, and 6 bases stayed unmatched. This CDR3 region has 16 residues. Germline V gives CDR1 SGHTA, CDR2 FQGNSA. CDR3 coding DNA: TGTGCCAGCAGCTTAGTGGCGGGGGGTGAGACCGGGGAGCTGTTTTTT. Translation: CASSLVAGGETGELFF.

This chain links TRBV19 with TRBJ2-1; 13 bases map to TRBD2. Germline CDR1 is LNHDA and CDR2 is SQIVND (reference sequence). The V segment lost 5 bases and the J segment 7 bases; nucleotides outside the gene matches: 8. The CDR3 covers 16 residues. In DNA form, the CDR3 reads TGTGCCAGTAGTCTCCGACTAGCGGGGGGAGTAAATGAGCAGTTCTTC. It specifies CASSLRLAGGVNEQFF.

In DNA, the CDR3 is TGTGCCAGCAGCTTAGAGCGGACAGATACGCAGTATTTT. Encoded protein: CASSLERTDTQYF. The V gene is TRBV7-2, the J gene TRBJ2-3; perhaps TRBD2 as D (5 bases). CDR3 length: 13 amino acids. V was shortened by 1 base and J by 3 bases, with 5 bases between the two germline ends. CDR1 and CDR2 from the germline V gene are SGHTA and FQGNSA.

The rearrangement uses TRBV4-3 and TRBJ1-5; 7 bases match TRBD1. The trim removed 4 bases at V and 7 bases at J, leaving 4 bases unmatched. The germline gives CDR1 LGHNA, CDR2 YSLEER. The CDR3 runs to 13 residues. The CDR3 region is CASSPTGRQPQHF. The CDR3 region has the DNA TGCGCCAGCAGCCCGACAGGGCGCCAGCCCCAGCATTTT.

The rearrangement joins TRBV5-1 to TRBJ1-1; 11 nucleotides align to TRBD1. The V and J ends lost 4 bases and 2 bases, in that order; junction bases with no gene match: 10. The CDR3 is made up of 17 amino acids. Germline V CDR1 and CDR2: SGHRS, YFSETQ. CDR3 in DNA: TGCGCCAGCAGCCCCGGACAGGGGGCGCGTTATAACACTGAAGCTTTCTTT. It encodes CASSPGQGARYNTEAFF. Full variable domain (remainder filled in from reference TRBV5-1 and TRBJ1-1): KAGVTQTPRYLIKTRGQQVTLSCSPISGHRSVSWYQQTPGQGLQFLFEYFSETQRNKGNFPGRFSGRQFSNSRSEMNVSTLELGDSALYLCASSPGQGARYNTEAFFGQGTRLTVV.

This clone was seen a few times. The CDR3 loop is CASSTAISTDTQYF. DNA of the CDR3: TGTGCCAGCAGCACTGCGATTAGCACAGATACGCAGTATTTT. The chain recombines TRBV7-8 with TRBJ2-3; D is unresolved. This CDR3 has 14 amino acids. V lost 5 bases and J 0 bases, leaving 9 bases between the germline ends. CDR1 and CDR2 (germline): SGHVS, FQNEAQ.

CDR3 region: CASSSPRGGNTEAFF. In DNA, the CDR3 is TGTGCCAGCAGCTCTCCCCGAGGAGGGAACACTGAAGCTTTCTTT. The rearrangement uses TRBV7-9 and TRBJ1-1; D not certain. Deletions cut 4 bases from V and 1 base from J, with 13 bases between. The CDR3 extends over 15 amino acids. CDR1 and CDR2 (germline): SEHNR, FQNEAQ (reference sequence).

The chain uses TRBV7-9 and TRBJ2-2; 14 bases are shared with TRBD2. The junction had 8 bases not matched to a gene; V was cut back by 5 bases and J by 0 bases. Germline V lookup: CDR1 SEHNR, CDR2 FQNEAQ (reference sequence). CDR3 length equals 19 residues. Written as DNA, the CDR3 is TGTGCCAGCAGCCACTTGGGACTAGCGGGGGACACGAACACCGGGGAGCTGTTTTTT. It yields the protein CASSHLGLAGDTNTGELFF.

The J gene is TRBJ2-5, the V gene TRBV12-3 or TRBV12-4; a possible D gene is TRBD2 (6 bases). The CDR3 runs to 11 residues. With 6 bases removed from V and 9 bases from J, the gap between germline ends came to 11 bases. The CDR3 is CASSLSGAQYF. CDR3 bases: TGTGCCAGCAGCCTCTCGGGAGCCCAGTACTTC.

The V call is TRBV2, the J call TRBJ2-2; 7 bases are shared with TRBD1. This CDR3 has 16 amino acids. Germline loops: CDR1 SNHLY, CDR2 FYNNEI. Germline trimming cut 7 bases from V and 0 bases from J; bases unmatched to any gene: 8. Here the CDR3 DNA reads TGTGCCAGCACAACTTTGGGGACAGCGAACACCGGGGAGCTGTTTTTT. Protein: CASTTLGTANTGELFF. Complete variable domain (other parts from reference TRBV2 and TRBJ2-2): EPEVTQTPSHQVTQMGQEVILRCVPISNHLYFYWYRQILGQKVEFLVSFYNNEISEKSEIFDDQFSVERPDGSNFTLKIRSTKLEDSAMYFCASTTLGTANTGELFFGEGSRLTVL.

The rearrangement uses TRBV6-5 and TRBJ2-1; tentative D call: TRBD1 (7 bases). Trimming shortened V by 10 bases and J by 7 bases, and 23 bases separated the two germline ends. CDR3 length: 15 amino acids. Germline loops: CDR1 MNHEY, CDR2 SVGAGI. The CDR3 DNA reads as TGTGCCACTGAGTCCAGGGGGGCCCTATATAATGAGCAGTTCTTC. Residues: CATESRGALYNEQFF.

In this sample, this clone turned up a few times. This chain joins TRBV18 and TRBJ2-3, with D unresolved. Trimming took off 1 base at V and 1 base at J, with 9 bases between the two ends. The CDR3 has 15 residues. CDR1 and CDR2 from the germline V gene are KGHSH and LQKENI. The CDR3 DNA follows: TGTGCCAGCTCACCACTACTCCGGGGCACAGATACGCAGTATTTT. This gives the protein CASSPLLRGTDTQYF.

The chain recombines TRBV20-1 with TRBJ2-1; the match to TRBD2 covers 8 bases. J lost 6 bases, V lost 3 bases, and 4 bases had no gene match. CDR1 and CDR2 (germline): DFQATT, SNEGSKA (reference sequence). The CDR3 extends over 13 amino acids. CDR3 sequence (DNA): TGCAGTGCTAGTAGCGGGGCACTCAATGAGCAGTTCTTC. This codes for CSASSGALNEQFF.

This chain connects TRBV7-9 to TRBJ2-5; 10 bases line up with TRBD2. With V trimmed by 5 bases and J by 7 bases, 10 bases remained unmatched. CDR1 is SEHNR, CDR2 FQNEAQ, per germline (reference sequence). The CDR3 is 15 amino acids. CDR3 region: CASSVLSGGRGTQYF. The CDR3 DNA reads as TGTGCCAGCAGCGTCCTTAGCGGGGGGCGTGGGACCCAGTACTTC.

The chain couples TRBV7-2 to TRBJ1-2, with TRBD1 identical over 10 bases. V was pared by 5 bases and J by 4 bases, with 7 bases of the junction left unmatched. Per germline, CDR1 SGHTA and CDR2 FQGNSA. CDR3 length: 15 amino acids. This CDR3 is CASSQGTGEIYGYTF. The CDR3 DNA is TGTGCCAGCAGCCAGGGGACAGGGGAGATCTATGGCTACACCTTC.

The chain is built from TRBV7-9 and TRBJ2-2; TRBD2 might be the D (6 bases). Germline loops: CDR1 SEHNR, CDR2 FQNEAQ (reference sequence). The V end lost 0 bases, the J end lost 6 bases, and 14 bases lay between the germline ends. The CDR3 is made up of 16 amino acids. The CDR3 protein is CASSLARGSLAGELFF. The CDR3 nucleotides read TGTGCCAGCAGCTTAGCGCGGGGAAGTTTGGCCGGGGAGCTGTTTTTT.

This rearrangement joins TRBV5-6 to TRBJ1-2; unclear D gene. V lost 5 bases and J lost 4, with 15 bases in between. Germline V gene data show CDR1 as SGHDT and CDR2 as YYEEEE. This CDR3 has 14 amino acids. In DNA, the CDR3 is TGTGCCAGCAGATTTTCCGTTGCACTCTATGGCTACACCTTC. This gives the protein CASRFSVALYGYTF.